A single sample is the source of the 11 T cell receptor beta chains below, sequenced in a study of beta chain features in type 1 diabetes. The investigators reverse transcribed all of the isolated RNA, so they sequenced expressed TCRB transcripts. Assay used: immunoSEQ multiplex PCR; TCRdb lists only in-frame clones, some missing. The table shows roughly 610,000 clones, with roughly a sixth occurring only once. Input material: naive CD4+ T cells from blood. These receptors originate from a man younger than 35 in good health.

The chain is built from TRBV7-9 and TRBJ1-4; D gene unclear. Germline V gives CDR1 SEHNR, CDR2 FQNEAQ (reference sequence). Trimming cost V 4 bases and J 0 bases, with 9 bases left between them. This CDR3 is built from 15 residues. CDR3 nucleotide sequence: TGTGCCAGCAGCTCGTCAGGAACAACTAATGAAAAACTGTTTTTT. It translates to CASSSSGTTNEKLFF.

The chain is built from TRBV30 and TRBJ2-5, with a tentative D call TRBD1 (5 bases). With 4 bases removed from V and 3 bases from J, the gap between germline ends came to 12 bases. The CDR3 covers 13 residues. Germline V gives CDR1 GTSNPN, CDR2 SVGIG (reference sequence). The chain's CDR3 is CAWIRGGEETQYF. For the CDR3, the DNA is TGTGCCTGGATAAGGGGTGGGGAAGAGACCCAGTACTTC.

This clone turned up a few times. The rearrangement uses TRBV9 and TRBJ2-2; 12 nucleotides agree with TRBD2. Germline CDR1 is SGDLS and CDR2 is YYNGEE. V was pared by 1 base and J by 5 bases, with 9 bases of the junction left unmatched. CDR3 length: 18 residues. The CDR3 sequence: CASSVTASGGAGTGELFF. DNA of the CDR3: TGTGCCAGCAGCGTAACCGCTAGCGGGGGGGCAGGAACCGGGGAGCTGTTTTTT.

J is TRBJ2-1 and V is TRBV4-1; D is uncertain. Germline V CDR1 and CDR2: MGHRA, YSYEKL. This CDR3 is 12 amino acids long. V lost 2 bases and J 5 bases, leaving 4 bases between the germline ends. The CDR3 protein is CASSQQNNEQFF. As DNA, the CDR3 is TGCGCCAGCAGCCAACAGAACAATGAGCAGTTCTTC.

This clone was recorded a few times. The rearrangement links TRBV4-2 to TRBJ2-7; D is uncertain. Trimming cost V 4 bases and J 6 bases, with 16 bases left between them. Germline-derived CDR1 and CDR2 are LGHNA and YNFKEQ. The CDR3 is made up of 14 amino acids. The CDR3 DNA sequence: TGTGCCAGCAGCCCCTCAGGCGATGTGAGCGAGCAGTACTTC. This sequence encodes CASSPSGDVSEQYF.

The rearrangement joins TRBV9 to TRBJ1-2; D remains unclear. There are 16 residues in the CDR3. The V and J ends lost 0 bases and 5 bases respectively, with 17 bases between them. Per germline, CDR1 SGDLS and CDR2 YYNGEE. Here the CDR3 DNA reads TGTGCCAGCAGCGTAGGGAGCGGGAATTTGTTATATGGCTACACCTTC. Protein: CASSVGSGNLLYGYTF.

This clone was seen more than once but under ten times. Other nucleotide sequences in the sample specify the same CDR3. The CDR3 loop is CASSPDRTDTQYF. The CDR3 DNA is TGTGCCAGCAGTCCGGACCGCACAGATACGCAGTATTTT. The chain carries TRBV5-4 and TRBJ2-3; unclear D gene. Germline V gene lookup returns CDR1 SGHNT and CDR2 YYREEE (reference sequence). V was cut by 5 bases and J by 1 base, with 8 bases left in between. The CDR3 is 13 amino acids.

There are a few counts of this clone. The chain is built from TRBV4-1 and TRBJ2-2; D unresolved. Germline V gene sequence: CDR1 MGHRA, CDR2 YSYEKL. V was cut by 5 bases and J by 5 bases, with 12 bases left in between. The CDR3 spans 14 residues. CDR3 amino acids: CASSYPLRTGELFF. The CDR3 nucleotides are TGCGCCAGCAGCTACCCTCTCCGGACCGGGGAGCTGTTTTTT.

This clone was detected only a few times. This rearrangement joins TRBV7-2 to TRBJ2-2; D gene ambiguous. V gave up 4 bases and J gave up 5 bases, with 5 bases separating them. The CDR3 has 12 residues. The germline V gene encodes CDR1 SGHTA and CDR2 FQGNSA. CDR3 nucleotides: TGTGCCAGCAGCTGGGATACCGGGGAGCTGTTTTTT. Translated, it gives CASSWDTGELFF.

Comment on this clone: The sample carries other DNA sequences with the same CDR3. The chain employs TRBV9 and TRBJ1-2; the D is unclear. Germline lookup yields CDR1 SGDLS and CDR2 YYNGEE. V was pared by 3 bases and J by 7 bases, with 7 bases between. The CDR3 has 11 residues. CDR3 bases: TGTGCCAGCAGCGCCGGAGGTGGCTACACCTTC. This codes for CASSAGGGYTF. The variable domain in full, with the rest retrieved from reference TRBV9 and TRBJ1-2, is DSGVTQTPKHLITATGQRVTLRCSPRSGDLSVYWYQQSLDQGLQFLIQYYNGEERAKGNILERFSAQQFPDLHSELNLSSLELGDSALYFCASSAGGGYTFGSGTRLTVV.

The chain combines TRBV29-1 with TRBJ1-1; maybe TRBD1 (5 bases). Trimming took off 4 bases at V and 3 bases at J, with 12 bases between the two ends. The CDR3 has 13 residues. The germline gives CDR1 SQVTM, CDR2 ANQGSEA. The CDR3 loop is CSVVQGRYTEAFF. The CDR3, as DNA: TGCAGCGTTGTGCAGGGTCGGTACACTGAAGCTTTCTTT.